One T cell receptor beta chain is described in this entry. What this receptor recognizes is not known. Within one base of it there is no much larger clone, and no base qualities were kept. These data originate in a study of shared clonotypes between healthy human individuals (dated by TCRdb to between 2020 and 2021). Describing the broader study: Two women and a few men aged 18 to 49 years were included in the cohort. For each donor, CD4 naive and CD4 memory were each given three plates, CD8 naive was given two plates, and CD8 memory was given one plate. To estimate repertoire size and how much clonotype sharing occurs between individuals, the study deeply sequenced the blood TCR repertoires of several healthy adults. To increase sequencing depth and limit assay-specific biases, TCR repertoire library preparation and sequencing were carried out by different laboratories using diverse techniques. Leukapheresis yielded between about 0.94 and 9 billion PBMCs per donor. On the study overall, not on this receptor specifically: Compared with non-shared clonotypes, the clonotypes found in all four sorted-subset donors had higher generation probabilities. Naive subsets generally had larger estimated clonotype richness than memory subsets did. Because the study included a small number of donors, the genetic and exposure-history diversity represented was limited. Even with the large sequencing depth, rarefaction of the sorted-subset datasets indicated that sequencing was incomplete. Sharing across several donors was observed for roughly 5.4% of naive CD4, under 4% of naive CD8, 2% to 2.5% of memory CD4, and about 0.38% of memory CD8 clonotypes. Sampling was restricted to blood, and TCR repertoires in tissues likely differ from the TCR repertoires found in blood. Pairwise subsampling led to the expectation that sequencing depth would affect the degree of clonotype sharing among donors.

Using the deep immunoSEQ assay, TCR CDR3 regions were amplified from genomic DNA by multiplex PCR. Genomic DNA extracted from each cell subset was distributed evenly over all wells of several immunoSEQ 96-well plates, and each plate served as one replicate. Each replicate PCR for sorted subsets received around 0.2 ug genomic DNA, equal to about 30,000 T cell genomes. Purified libraries were measured with a Qubit 3.0 fluorometer, size-checked on a Bioanalyzer 2100, and measured again with the KAPA Library Quantification kit. A separate single-read 150-cycle Illumina NextSeq 550 flow cell was used to sequence each immunoSEQ 96-well plate. As for the original processing: Because the immunoSEQ output included only junctional sequences and no quality scores, the filtering could not be the same as the filtering used for full-length reads. To assign V/J genes and CDR3, sequences were annotated using PyIR, a Python wrapper for IgBLAST v1.9, with IMGT germline references. Any read was removed if the V/J assignment was weak (E-value above 1e-6), the CDR3 was missing, or the read contained stop codons, out-of-frame junctions, or ambiguous translated residues. V3J clonotypes were defined as sequences sharing an identical inferred V gene, J gene, and CDR3 amino acid sequence. Percentage overlap between repertoires was calculated by dividing the number of shared unique clonotypes by the size of the smaller repertoire. Richness of each repertoire was evaluated using RTK rarefaction, the Chao1 estimator, and Recon v2.1 estimates of unobserved clonotypes. Generation probabilities were computed with OLGA for all TCRbeta clonotypes obtained by the gDNA method from four donors. TCRdb retrieved this table from immuneACCESS and kept in-frame rearrangements only. Not all clones are present; in checked studies, unresolved V genes account for under half, and no reason is known for the remainder. D and trimming were read from the DNA, whereas the V and J calls and clone size are those reported in that table. The sample includes 550,000 to 700,000 clones, with around 73% observed a single time. The ten biggest clones cover around 1.8% of the sample.

Trimming removed 3 bases from V and 2 bases from J, leaving 13 bases between the germline ends. The CDR3 holds 16 amino acids from the cysteine to the phenylalanine. The CDR3 DNA has 48 bases and is translated from base 1. For CDR1 and CDR2, the germline V gene (reference sequence) lists LNHDA and SQIVND. The donors were healthy, HIV-negative adults who had no recently reported acute infections or vaccinations. Every donor was a Caucasian adult residing in Nashville, Tennessee, USA. CD4+ T cells were enriched by magnetic negative selection; naive cells were then positively selected on CD45RA, and the negative fraction formed the memory subset. Blood was collected by leukapheresis, and PBMCs were isolated by Ficoll-Histopaque density gradient centrifugation and then cryopreserved in liquid nitrogen vapor phase. Analytical flow cytometry was used to check the purity and quantity of every magnetically sorted T cell population. Each sorted fraction had its genomic DNA isolated and then quantified by UV absorbance on a Nanodrop 2000c.

The sequence derives from a woman in her 30s in good health. Sample: memory CD4+ T cells sorted from blood. What this sample's cell subset or site label stands for: CD45RA-negative fraction. The sequence joins TRBV19 to TRBJ1-4; too little of a D gene remains to name it. The CDR3 has the sequence CASSMSSRRTNEKLFF. The nucleotides are TGTGCCAGTAGTATGTCTTCCAGGCGCACTAATGAAAAACTGTTTTTT.